This note documents a single T cell receptor (beta chain) sequence. In the same sample, other DNA sequences code for this CDR3. With 7 bases clipped from V and 3 bases from J, the junction kept 2 bases outside the gene matches. The germline V gene encodes CDR1 SNHLY and CDR2 FYNNEI. This CDR3 contains 15 residues. The method was immunoSEQ multiplex PCR; TCRdb's version includes in-frame clones alone and lacks a portion of them. The sample contains 340,000 or so clones, 80% to 90% of which appear only once. This sample is part of a study of blood T cell repertoires in COVID-19. At the level of the study: Samples came from the United States, Italy and Spain, spanning acute and convalescent COVID-19.

Participant age was about 18 to 100 years, and participants resided in about 25 US areas. The TCR sequence derives from a woman in her thirties or forties with acute COVID-19. Sample: PBMCs or T cells enriched from blood (not recorded which). The rearrangement links TRBV2 to TRBJ2-3; 15 bases are shared with TRBD2. The CDR3 region is CASTGLAGGTDTQYF. In DNA, the CDR3 is TGTGCCAGCACAGGACTAGCGGGAGGGACAGATACGCAGTATTTT.